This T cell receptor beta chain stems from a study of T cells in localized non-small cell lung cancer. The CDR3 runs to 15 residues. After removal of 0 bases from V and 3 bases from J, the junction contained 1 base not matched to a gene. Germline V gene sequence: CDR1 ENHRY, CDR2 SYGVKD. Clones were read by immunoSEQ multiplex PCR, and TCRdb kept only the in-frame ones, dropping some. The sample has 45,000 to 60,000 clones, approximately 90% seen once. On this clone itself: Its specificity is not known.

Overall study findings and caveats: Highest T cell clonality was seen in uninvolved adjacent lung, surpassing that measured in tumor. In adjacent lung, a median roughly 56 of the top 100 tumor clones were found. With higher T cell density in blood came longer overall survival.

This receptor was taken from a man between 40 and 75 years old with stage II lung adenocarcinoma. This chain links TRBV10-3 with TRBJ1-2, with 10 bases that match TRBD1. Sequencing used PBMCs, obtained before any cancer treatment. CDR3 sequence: CAISESTGGYYGYTF. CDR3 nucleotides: TGTGCCATCAGTGAGTCGACAGGGGGCTACTATGGCTACACCTTC.